This TCR beta chain was sequenced for a study of T cells in Graves' hyperthyroidism and ophthalmopathy. Study-level points and caveats: Appearing also in blood were most of the thyroid clonotypes expanded above 0.001.

The V end lost 7 bases, the J end lost 0 bases, and 4 bases lay between the germline ends. Per the germline V gene, CDR1 is MNHEY and CDR2 is SVGEGT. The CDR3 has 13 residues. On this clonotype itself: Antigen: not known.

Amplified regions were TCR beta CDR3 sequences from RNA transcripts. An initial round of RT-PCR targeting the TCR CDR3 relied on the HTBI primer set. TCRdb fed the multiplex PCR reads into MiXCR, producing one record per CDR3 protein. The sample has over 700,000 distinct CDR3 sequences; 18% are singletons. The study enrolled patients aged 18 to 65 with newly diagnosed hyperthyroidism of under 2 months' duration. The receptor's source is a woman between 50 and 59 years old with Graves' hyperthyroidism that later progressed to Graves' ophthalmopathy. Sequencing input: blood. The chain joins TRBV6-2 or TRBV6-3 to TRBJ2-6; D is unclear. For the CDR3, the DNA is TGTGCCAGCAATCGCTCTGGGGCCAACGTCCTGACTTTC. Residues: CASNRSGANVLTF.